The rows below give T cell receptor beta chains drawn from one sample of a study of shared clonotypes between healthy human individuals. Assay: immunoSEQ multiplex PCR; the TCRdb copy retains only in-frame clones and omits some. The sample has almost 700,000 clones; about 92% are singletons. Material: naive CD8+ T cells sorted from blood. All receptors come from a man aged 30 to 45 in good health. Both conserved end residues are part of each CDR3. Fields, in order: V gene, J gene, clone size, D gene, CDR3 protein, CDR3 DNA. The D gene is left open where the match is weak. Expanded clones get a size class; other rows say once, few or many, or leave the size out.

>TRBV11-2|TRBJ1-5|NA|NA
CASSLDPGGYQPQHF
TGTGCCAGCAGCTTAGATCCTGGAGGTTACCAGCCCCAGCATTTT
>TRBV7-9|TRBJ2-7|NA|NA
CASSAGGYEQYF
TGTGCCAGCAGCGCGGGCGGGTACGAGCAGTACTTC
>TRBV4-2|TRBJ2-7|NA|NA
CASSQRRGSSYEQYF
TGTGCCAGCAGCCAAAGGAGAGGTTCTAGCTACGAGCAGTACTTC
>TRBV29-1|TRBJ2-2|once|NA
CSVDDSTNTGELFF
TGCAGCGTTGATGACTCTACGAACACCGGGGAGCTGTTTTTT
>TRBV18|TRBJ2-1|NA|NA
CASSPPWQGYNEQFF
TGTGCCAGCTCACCACCGTGGCAGGGCTACAATGAGCAGTTCTTC
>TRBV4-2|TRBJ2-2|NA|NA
CASSQEGDRNTGELFF
TGTGCCAGCAGCCAAGAAGGGGATAGGAACACCGGGGAGCTGTTTTTT
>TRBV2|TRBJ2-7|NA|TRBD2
CASSDSGVVREQYF
TGTGCCAGCAGTGATAGCGGGGTTGTGAGAGAGCAGTACTTC
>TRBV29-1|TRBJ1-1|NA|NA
CSVAELDEAFF
TGCAGCGTCGCCGAGTTGGATGAAGCTTTCTTT
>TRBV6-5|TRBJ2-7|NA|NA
CASSSTGLSSYEQYF
TGTGCCAGCAGTTCCACAGGATTAAGTTCCTACGAGCAGTACTTC
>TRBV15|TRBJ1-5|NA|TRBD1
CATTRDRTNQPQHF
TGTGCCACTACCCGGGACAGGACCAATCAGCCCCAGCATTTT
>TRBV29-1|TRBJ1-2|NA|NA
CSVEDDRSYGYTF
TGCAGCGTTGAAGACGACAGGAGCTATGGCTACACCTTC
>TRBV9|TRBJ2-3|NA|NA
CASSVGLGTDTQYF
TGTGCCAGCAGCGTAGGGCTAGGCACAGATACGCAGTATTTT
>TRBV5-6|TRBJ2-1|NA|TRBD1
CASSLGQGWNEQFF
TGTGCCAGCAGCTTGGGACAGGGTTGGAATGAGCAGTTCTTC
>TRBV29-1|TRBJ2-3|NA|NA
CSVRALPEVSTDTQYF
TGCAGCGTGAGAGCCCTACCGGAAGTTAGCACAGATACGCAGTATTTT
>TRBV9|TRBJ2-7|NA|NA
CASSVDPTYEQYF
TGTGCCAGCAGCGTCGACCCCACCTACGAGCAGTACTTC